The rows below give T cell receptor beta chains drawn from one sample of a study of OX40 agonist ivuxolimab in advanced cancers. TCRdb's table, derived via immunoSEQ multiplex PCR, lists solely in-frame clones and lacks some. The sample carries approximately 10,000 clones, almost 90% recorded once. Material: CD4+ or CD8+ T cells sorted from blood, obtained in a trial of the OX40 agonist ivuxolimab. The receptors originated from an adult with an advanced solid tumor such as melanoma, head and neck, liver or kidney cancer. CDR3s include the opening cysteine and the closing phenylalanine or tryptophan. A D gene is named only where the DNA matches it firmly. Size values are once, few and many counts, or a class for expanded clones, and some rows have none.

j_call | clone_size | v_call | d_call | cdr3_nt | cdr3_aa
TRBJ2-3 | once | TRBV11-3 | - | TGTGCCAGCAGCCCATGGGCAGGGGATTCGAACACAGATACGCAGTATTTT | CASSPWAGDSNTDTQYF
TRBJ2-7 | - | TRBV13 | - | TGTGCCAGCAGCTTTGGCCCACAGGGTCCCTACGAGCAGTACTTC | CASSFGPQGPYEQYF
TRBJ2-1 | once | TRBV27 | TRBD1 | TGTGCCAGCAGTTTGCCGGCCAGGGGGCCTGAGCAGTTCTTC | CASSLPARGPEQFF
TRBJ2-3 | - | TRBV7-9 | TRBD2 | TGTGCCAGCAGCTTAGTGACTAGCGGGATCACAGATACGCAGTATTTT | CASSLVTSGITDTQYF
TRBJ2-5 | - | TRBV2 | - | TGTGCCAGCTGTGAAACTGATATCAGGGTTAACCAAGAGACCCAGTACTTC | CASCETDIRVNQETQYF
TRBJ2-1 | - | TRBV15 | - | TGTGCCACCAGCCGGAAGTGGGGGGCCGGGAATGAGCAGTTCTTC | CATSRKWGAGNEQFF
TRBJ2-5 | - | TRBV15 | - | TGTGCCACCAGCAGGCCACAAGGAGAGACCCAGTACTTC | CATSRPQGETQYF
TRBJ2-5 | - | TRBV27 | - | TGTGCCAGCAGTCCCTCGAAAGTAGGGGCCCTCCAAGAGACCCAGTACTTC | CASSPSKVGALQETQYF
TRBJ2-3 | - | TRBV6-4 | - | TGTGCCAGCAGTGAGATAGCGGCTAGCACAGATACGCAGTATTTT | CASSEIAASTDTQYF
TRBJ1-6 | - | TRBV19 | - | TGTGCCAGTAGTCCCTCGGCAGGATTTTCACCCCTCCACTTT | CASSPSAGFSPLHF
TRBJ2-7 | - | TRBV9 | TRBD2 | TGTGCCAGCAGCGTGCGGGGGGGACCCTACGAGCAGTACTTC | CASSVRGGPYEQYF
TRBJ1-4 | - | TRBV6-5 | - | TGTGCCAGCACCTCGGACCAGGCTGATGAAAAACTGTTTTTT | CASTSDQADEKLFF
TRBJ2-1 | once | TRBV7-8 | - | TGTGCCAGCAGCTTAGTGATTCTAGGCGATGAGCAGTTCTTC | CASSLVILGDEQFF
TRBJ2-7 | once | TRBV19 | TRBD2 | TGTGCCAGTAGTATTAGAGGACTAGCGGGGGGATTCTACGAGCAGTACTTC | CASSIRGLAGGFYEQYF
TRBJ1-4 | - | TRBV4-1 | - | TGCGCCAGCAGCCAAGTAAACGGACAAAAACTGTTTTTT | CASSQVNGQKLFF
TRBJ2-1 | - | TRBV11-2 | - | TGTGCCAGCAGCCCAAAAGTTACCTCCTACAATGAGCAGTTCTTC | CASSPKVTSYNEQFF
TRBJ1-2 | - | TRBV5-4 | - | TGTGCCAGCAGCTTGGGGGCTTCCGCGGGGGGCTACACCTTC | CASSLGASAGGYTF
TRBJ1-2 | - | TRBV12-5 | - | TGTGCTAGTGGTTTCCACGAGGGGATCCCCGGCTACACCTTC | CASGFHEGIPGYTF
TRBJ1-3 | - | TRBV12-5 | - | TGTGCTAGTGGTTTGCTACCTTTAGGAAACACCATATATTTT | CASGLLPLGNTIYF
TRBJ2-5 | - | TRBV7-3 | TRBD2 | TGTGCCAGCAGCCTCGGATTTCGCGGGAGTCAAGAGACCCAGTACTTC | CASSLGFRGSQETQYF
TRBJ2-7 | - | TRBV25-1 | - | TGTGCCATCCGCGGACAGACCGATCAGTACTTC | CAIRGQTDQYF
TRBJ2-2 | - | TRBV7-2 | - | TGTGCCAGCAGCTCCCGGAGGGGGGGCCTCACCGGGGAGCTGTTTTTT | CASSSRRGGLTGELFF
TRBJ2-7 | - | TRBV7-6 | TRBD1 | TGTGCCAGCAGCATAGGACAGGGGAATCTCGAGGAGCAGTACTTC | CASSIGQGNLEEQYF
TRBJ2-7 | - | TRBV5-4 | TRBD2 | TGTGCCAGCAGCGGTACGTGGGGGGGCGAGCAGTACTTC | CASSGTWGGEQYF
TRBJ1-4 | once | TRBV25-1 | - | TGTGCCACCCGAAGAAGCCATAATGAAAAACTGTTTTTT | CATRRSHNEKLFF
TRBJ2-7 | - | TRBV5-6 | - | TGTGCCAGCAGCTCGGTACCCAGCTCCTACGAGCAGTACTTC | CASSSVPSSYEQYF
TRBJ1-1 | - | TRBV5-1 | - | TGCGCCAGCAGCTTAGGGGACGGAGCCACTGAAGCTTTCTTT | CASSLGDGATEAFF
TRBJ2-2 | once | TRBV7-6 | - | TGTGCCAGCAGCTTTCAGAGGAACACCGGGGAGCTGTTTTTT | CASSFQRNTGELFF
TRBJ2-1 | few | TRBV16 | TRBD2 | TGTGCCAGCACCCGGGGGGGGGTCGACAATGAGCAGTTCTTC | CASTRGGVDNEQFF
TRBJ2-5 | - | TRBV9 | - | TGTGCCAGCAGCCTCGGGGGATCGGAGACCCAGTACTTC | CASSLGGSETQYF
TRBJ2-2 | - | TRBV7-9 | TRBD1 | TGTGCCAGCAGCCCTGACAGGGGCGCGAACACCGGGGAGCTGTTTTTT | CASSPDRGANTGELFF
TRBJ2-2 | - | TRBV5-6 | - | TGTGCCAGCAGCTTGGTGAGGGGAACCGGGGAGCTGTTTTTT | CASSLVRGTGELFF
TRBJ1-3 | once | TRBV9 | - | TGTGCCAGCAGCGTAGATTACGGCGATGGAAACACCATATATTTT | CASSVDYGDGNTIYF
TRBJ2-1 | - | TRBV18 | TRBD2 | TGTGCCAGCTCACCCGTACTTAGCGGGGGGGCATTGGATGAGCAGTTCTTC | CASSPVLSGGALDEQFF
TRBJ2-3 | - | TRBV4-1 | - | TGCGCCAGCAGCCCTTTTACAGATACGCAGTATTTT | CASSPFTDTQYF
TRBJ1-1 | few | TRBV7-8 | - | TGTGCCAGCAGCTTACCCGGTATGAACACTGAAGCTTTCTTT | CASSLPGMNTEAFF
TRBJ2-7 | - | TRBV6-5 | TRBD1 | TGTGCCAGCAGTGCCGGACAGGGGATATACTACGAGCAGTACTTC | CASSAGQGIYYEQYF
TRBJ2-1 | once | TRBV27 | - | TGTGCCAGCAGTTTAGGGGCAGGGGAAGAAAATGAGCAGTTCTTC | CASSLGAGEENEQFF
TRBJ2-2 | - | TRBV5-6 | - | TGTGCCAGCAGCGGGTACCGTTATGACTTGCCGACGACCGGGGAGCTGTTTTTT | CASSGYRYDLPTTGELFF
TRBJ2-1 | - | TRBV5-1 | - | TGCGCCAGCAGCTGGGACGGGGGCAATGAGCAGTTCTTC | CASSWDGGNEQFF
TRBJ2-3 | - | TRBV18 | TRBD1 | TGTGCCAGCTCGGGGACAGGGGCTAGCACAGATACGCAGTATTTT | CASSGTGASTDTQYF
TRBJ1-5 | - | TRBV7-9 | - | TGTGCCAGCAGCTTGGGGGGGGATCAGCCCCAGCATTTT | CASSLGGDQPQHF
TRBJ1-1 | - | TRBV29-1 | TRBD1 | TGCAGCGTGACAGGGGTGGGCCCTGAAGCTTTCTTT | CSVTGVGPEAFF
TRBJ2-7 | - | TRBV4-1 | - | TGCGCCAGCAGCCAAGACCGGGGTCTCTACGAGCAGTACTTC | CASSQDRGLYEQYF
TRBJ2-1 | once | TRBV27 | - | TGTGCCAGCAGTTTACTGGACGAGAGGTACAATGAGCAGTTCTTC | CASSLLDERYNEQFF
TRBJ2-5 | - | TRBV7-9 | TRBD2 | TGTGCCAGCAGCCCAAGCGGGGGGGCCCAAGAGACCCAGTACTTC | CASSPSGGAQETQYF
TRBJ1-1 | once | TRBV9 | - | TGTGCCAGCAGCAGAGACCCGAACACTGAAGCTTTCTTT | CASSRDPNTEAFF
TRBJ1-2 | - | TRBV29-1 | - | TGCAGCGTGGCGACGGGGGGCTACACCTTC | CSVATGGYTF
TRBJ2-7 | - | TRBV2 | TRBD1 | TGTGCCAGCAGCACCGGGACAGGGGGCTACGAGCAGTACTTC | CASSTGTGGYEQYF
TRBJ2-7 | - | TRBV19 | TRBD2 | TGTGCCAGTAGTCCCGGGACTAGCGGGTACGAGCAGTACTTC | CASSPGTSGYEQYF
TRBJ2-3 | - | TRBV7-3 | - | TGTGCCAGCAGCCAGCAGGGAGGAGGCACAGATACGCAGTATTTT | CASSQQGGGTDTQYF
TRBJ2-7 | - | TRBV11-2 | - | TGTGCCAGCAGCCCCATGAGCGAGCAGTACTTC | CASSPMSEQYF
TRBJ1-1 | - | TRBV4-1 | - | TGCGCCAGCAGCCAAGGGACCGGGGCCACTGAAGCTTTCTTT | CASSQGTGATEAFF
TRBJ1-2 | - | TRBV7-6 | - | TGTGCCAGCAGCCCCTGGACAGCAGCTAACTATGGCTACACCTTC | CASSPWTAANYGYTF
TRBJ1-5 | few | TRBV27 | TRBD1 | TGTGCCAGCAGTGCAAACAGGGGAAGTCAGCCCCAGCATTTT | CASSANRGSQPQHF